The next 19 T cell receptor beta chains were all read from a single sample in a study of human T cells and chemical hapten exposure (dated by TCRdb to the early 2020s). Library prep was done by RACE. Instrument used: NextSeq 500. The public reads were quality trimmed at Q25 with fastp and then assembled into clones with MiXCR by TCRdb, keeping productive beta chains. Each entry is one CDR3 protein sequence, shown with its most common DNA and genes. The sample has some 80,000 distinct CDR3 sequences on record, around 11% of them singletons. In total, the top ten clones hold around 4.5% of the sample. The time point label of this sample denotes: patch test 1, 2 weeks after DPC sensitization. The sample's treatment or condition label, decoded: therapeutic diphenylcyclopropenone sensitization with weekly scalp DPC. Here the sequenced sample was whole blood, taken in connection with sensitization to the hapten diphenylcyclopropenone (DPC). These receptors all come from a woman between 50 and 59 years old with alopecia areata. Some clones in this sample may be carry-over from other donors' samples.

In this sample, this clonotype turned up a few times. The rearrangement joins TRBV20-1 to TRBJ1-6; no definite D call. In germline, CDR1 is DFQATT, CDR2 SNEGSKA (reference sequence). V lost 1 base to trimming and J lost 18 bases, with 16 bases between them. This CDR3 has 12 residues. The CDR3 DNA sequence: TGCAGTGCTAGAGCCTCGGCAGGTTTCCCCCACTTT. It codes for CSARASAGFPHF.

The table lists this clonotype with a few counts. V and J are TRBV11-3 and TRBJ2-1; either TRBD1 or TRBD2 may supply D (5 bases each). Germline V gene data show CDR1 as SGHNT and CDR2 as YENEEA. The CDR3 runs to 17 residues. V lost 5 bases and J 3 bases, leaving 20 bases between the germline ends. The CDR3 sequence is CASSAPGKGSFYNEQFF. The CDR3 nucleotides are TGTGCCAGCAGCGCACCAGGAAAGGGGAGTTTCTACAATGAGCAGTTCTTC.

This clonotype was counted ten times or more. CDR3 DNA: TGTGCCAGTAGTGGACGGACTCCCAGCTCCTACAATGAGCAGTTCTTC. Encoded protein: CASSGRTPSSYNEQFF. V gene TRBV19 combines with J gene TRBJ2-1; D may be TRBD2 (5 bases). With 5 bases removed from V and 0 bases from J, the gap between germline ends came to 14 bases. Germline lookup yields CDR1 LNHDA and CDR2 SQIVND (reference sequence). The CDR3 is made up of 16 amino acids.

This chain links TRBV30 with TRBJ1-1; maybe TRBD1 (5 bases). V was cut by 1 base and J by 2 bases, with 11 bases left in between. This CDR3 is built from 14 residues. From germline, CDR1 is GTSNPN and CDR2 SVGIG (reference sequence). Here the CDR3 reads CAWSGQLINTEAFF. Here the CDR3 DNA reads TGTGCCTGGAGTGGACAGTTGATCAACACTGAAGCTTTCTTT.

This clonotype was counted between two and nine times. V and J are TRBV2 and TRBJ2-2, with 8 bases matching TRBD2. The CDR3 totals 15 residues. Germline trimming cut 7 bases from V and 5 bases from J; bases unmatched to any gene: 9. CDR1 and CDR2 from the germline V gene are SNHLY and FYNNEI. The CDR3 loop is CASKGLVGVTGELFF. The CDR3 DNA reads as TGTGCCAGCAAGGGACTAGTCGGGGTAACCGGGGAGCTGTTTTTT.

There are many counts of this clonotype. The chain combines TRBV6-5 with TRBJ2-3; D may be TRBD2 (6 bases). The CDR3 contains 16 residues. V dropped 5 bases and J dropped 1 base, with 16 bases sitting between them. Germline CDR1 is MNHEY and CDR2 is SVGAGI. CDR3 residues: CASSLRGGSGTDTQYF. In nucleotides, the CDR3 is TGTGCCAGCAGTCTCCGTGGGGGGAGCGGCACAGATACGCAGTATTTT.

This clonotype was seen many times. The chain combines TRBV28 with TRBJ2-4, with 8 bases that match TRBD1. Trimming at V came to 3 bases and at J to 8 bases, leaving 9 bases not matched to a gene. This CDR3 has 15 residues. The germline CDR1 and CDR2 sequences are MDHEN and SYDVKM. CDR3 nucleotides: TGTGCCAGCAGTTTCGGGGACAGGTTCCCCGACATTCAGTACTTC. This translates into CASSFGDRFPDIQYF. The full variable domain, in which reference TRBV28 and TRBJ2-4 provide the parts outside the CDR3, is DVKVTQSSRYLVKRTGEKVFLECVQDMDHENMFWYRQDPGLGLRLIYFSYDVKMKEKGDIPEGYSVSREKKERFSLILESASTNQTSMYLCASSFGDRFPDIQYFGAGTRLSVL.

This clonotype was counted between two and nine times. The J gene is TRBJ1-1, the V gene TRBV29-1; D uncertain. Germline CDR1 SQVTM, CDR2 ANQGSEA. This CDR3 spans 12 amino acids. Trimming stripped 7 bases from V and 2 bases from J, with 11 bases between. CDR3 sequence reads: CSGNDHNTEAFF. The DNA for the CDR3 is TGCAGCGGAAACGATCACAACACTGAAGCTTTCTTT.

The J gene is TRBJ2-3, the V gene TRBV7-2, with TRBD2 matching over 7 bases. There are 15 residues in the CDR3. Losses at the gene ends were 5 bases for V and 5 bases for J; bases not matched to a gene: 10. Germline V gene data show CDR1 as SGHTA and CDR2 as FQGNSA. DNA for the CDR3: TGTGCCAGCAGCCCGAGCGGGAACGCGGGAGATACGCAGTATTTT. This gives the protein CASSPSGNAGDTQYF.

This clonotype was detected a few times. The CDR3: CSGWPTGLGGYTF. CDR3 bases: TGCAGCGGGTGGCCTACAGGGTTAGGTGGCTACACCTTC. This sequence joins TRBV29-1 and TRBJ1-2, with a weak D call TRBD1 (6 bases). Germline V lookup: CDR1 SQVTM, CDR2 ANQGSEA. This CDR3 spans 13 amino acids. V was pared by 7 bases and J by 7 bases, with 19 bases between.

At least ten counts were recorded for this clonotype. This rearrangement joins TRBV7-9 to TRBJ2-2; 14 bases are shared with TRBD2. Germline lookup yields CDR1 SEHNR and CDR2 FQNEAQ (reference sequence). Unmatched junction bases numbered 6, after V lost 5 bases and J lost 4 bases. The CDR3 length is 17 residues. In DNA form, the CDR3 reads TGTGCCAGCAGCCCGGGACTAGCGGGAGTAGGCACCGGGGAGCTGTTTTTT. The encoded protein is CASSPGLAGVGTGELFF.

This chain links TRBV7-8 with TRBJ2-7, with 7 positions matching TRBD1. V was clipped by 5 bases and J by 0 bases; unmatched bases: 7. The CDR3 sequence is 15 residues long. The germline gives CDR1 SGHVS, CDR2 FQNEAQ. The CDR3 region has the DNA TGTGCCAGCAGCATCGGACAGGCCCCCTCCTACGAGCAGTACTTC. Protein product: CASSIGQAPSYEQYF.

This clonotype was picked up many times. CDR3: CASSGQYSNQPQHF. CDR3 bases: TGTGCCAGCAGCGGACAGTATAGCAATCAGCCCCAGCATTTT. This chain links TRBV6-2 or TRBV6-3 with TRBJ1-5, with D possibly TRBD1 on 6 matching bases. Trimming stripped 6 bases from V and 0 bases from J, with 9 bases between. CDR1 is MNHEY, CDR2 SVGEGT, per germline. CDR3 length: 14 residues.

The chain recombines TRBV6-1 with TRBJ1-3; D gene uncertain. V was cut by 1 base and J by 8 bases, with 18 bases left in between. The germline gives CDR1 MNHNS, CDR2 SASEGT. This CDR3 spans 16 amino acids. The CDR3 bases are TGTGCCAGCAGTGAAGACGGAACAAGAACCCCTGACACCATATATTTT. Protein product: CASSEDGTRTPDTIYF.

This CDR3 is CSSSGLLESGTQYF. DNA of the CDR3: TGCAGCTCCTCGGGCTTGCTCGAAAGCGGGACCCAGTACTTC. V is TRBV29-1 and J is TRBJ2-5, with TRBD2 as a possible D gene (5 bases). Germline values: CDR1 SQVTM, CDR2 ANQGSEA. The CDR3 runs to 14 residues. Trimming left V 8 bases short and J 7 bases short, with 23 bases between.

This clonotype was observed a few times. The rearrangement links TRBV18 to TRBJ2-7; D gene unclear. The length of the CDR3 is 15 residues. Germline V lookup: CDR1 KGHSH, CDR2 LQKENI. V lost 2 bases to trimming and J lost 0 bases, with 11 bases between them. The CDR3 reads CASSPAAVISYEQYF. The CDR3, as DNA: TGTGCCAGCTCACCAGCGGCAGTGATCTCCTACGAGCAGTACTTC.

The genes are TRBV6-6 and TRBJ2-7; 7 positions agree with TRBD1. Looked up from germline, CDR1 is MNHNY and CDR2 is SVGAGI (reference sequence). The CDR3 spans 11 residues. The V and J ends lost 5 bases and 5 bases, in that order; junction bases with no gene match: 0. The CDR3 protein is CASSQGDEQYF. CDR3 DNA: TGTGCCAGCAGTCAGGGGGACGAGCAGTACTTC.

This clonotype was counted ten times or more. This chain uses TRBV7-6 with TRBJ1-1; D ambiguous. Trimming took 2 bases from V and 1 from J, leaving 11 bases between them. This CDR3 has 15 residues. Per germline, CDR1 SGHVS and CDR2 FNYEAQ. The CDR3: CASSLQRAGNTEAFF. The CDR3 coding sequence is TGTGCCAGCAGCTTACAGCGGGCGGGGAACACTGAAGCTTTCTTT.

This clonotype was counted ten times or more. This chain joins TRBV28 and TRBJ2-7, with 12 bases lining up with TRBD1. Per the germline V gene, CDR1 is MDHEN and CDR2 is SYDVKM. This CDR3 contains 15 residues. The V gene end was trimmed by 5 bases and the J gene end by 7 bases; junction bases not matched to a gene: 9. The CDR3 loop is CASSPRGTGGLEQYF. DNA for the CDR3: TGTGCCAGCAGTCCGAGGGGGACAGGGGGCCTAGAGCAGTACTTC.